The sequence of this TCR beta chain was determined in a study of brain T cells in children with intractable seizures. Study conclusions and caveats: Top 50 brain clonotypes included both public and private clones. Pre-surgery blood may have been undersampled, hiding some clones. Viral specificity was inferred only from CDR3 similarity; HCMV serostatus was unknown.

The sequenced cases were selected for having the highest brain T cell transcript signatures. Before surgery, patients took at least one anti-epileptic drug. This clone was observed once. Its antigen is not known. Sequenced by immunoSEQ multiplex PCR; TCRdb stores in-frame clones only, minus some. The sample yields around 10,000 clones, approximately 69% seen once. This CDR3 spans 13 amino acids. Trimming removed 2 bases at V and 2 bases at J, with 3 bases between. CDR1 SGHAT and CDR2 FQNNGV come from the germline V gene. The genes are TRBV11-2 and TRBJ2-2; D remains unclear. The sequence was collected from a girl aged 2 to 10 with tuberous sclerosis and intractable seizures. The sample was resected brain tissue, taken at surgery. CDR3 sequence (DNA): TGTGCCAGCAGCTTACTTAACACCGGGGAGCTGTTTTTT. Amino acids: CASSLLNTGELFF. Variable domain in full (rest from reference TRBV11-2 and TRBJ2-2): EAGVAQSPRYKIIEKRQSVAFWCNPISGHATLYWYQQILGQGPKLLIQFQNNGVVDDSQLPKDRFSAERLKGVDSTLKIQPAKLEDSAVYLCASSLLNTGELFFGEGSRLTVL.